This T cell receptor beta chain was identified in a study of T cell repertoires in cytomegalovirus infection. Study information: Matching HLA type, along with CMV infection, was indicated by public TCR beta signatures. Study-wide points: Summed frequency of shared TCR beta families picked out CMV carriers who also had the relevant HLA. The ex vivo response was dominated by HLA-C-restricted CMV-specific TCR beta clonotypes.

TCRdb reprocessed the reads with MiXCR, giving one entry per CDR3 protein. The table shows approximately 100,000 distinct CDR3 sequences, with roughly 39% occurring only once. In the case of this clonotype: Its target is not known.

The CDR3 runs 14 residues. Germline trimming cut 6 bases from V and 4 bases from J; bases unmatched to any gene: 8. Germline CDR1 and CDR2: SNHLY and FYNNEI. The rearrangement uses TRBV2 and TRBJ1-2; TRBD1 matches 7 bases. Here the sequenced sample was CD8+ T cells from cultured PBMCs, taken from culture after CMV antigen stimulation. This sequence was found in a human donor in good health (CMV status not recorded). Some clones in this sample may be carry-over from other donors' samples. CDR3: CASSGEAGGYGYTF. The DNA for the CDR3 is TGTGCCAGCAGCGGCGAAGCAGGGGGCTATGGCTACACCTTC.